Listed below are T cell receptor beta chains from one sample, sequenced in a study of cytomegalovirus exposure and HLA in healthy donors. The data were produced by immunoSEQ multiplex PCR, yet TCRdb's version contains in-frame clones alone and is incomplete. The sample consists of 50,000 to 70,000 clones, roughly 75% of them appearing once. Sequencing input: PBMCs. These TCRs come from a man aged 25 to 40 in good health and CMV-seropositive. Both conserved end residues are trimmed from each CDR3. Where a row states a size, it is once, few, many or the class of an expanded clone; other rows omit it.

>TRBV2|-|TRBJ2-2
ASRLAGGAGTGELF
>TRBV18|-|TRBJ1-4
ASSLEEGSRSEKLF
>TRBV2|-|TRBJ2-7
ASSLPSGRLYEQY
>TRBV6-1|-|TRBJ1-4
ASSRPGQSNEKLF
>TRBV7-8|-|TRBJ1-5
ASKTGGRNGNQPQH
>TRBV2|-|TRBJ2-7
ATKGQGYQGEQY
>TRBV7-8|few|TRBJ2-7
ASSSTGQGISAYEQY
>TRBV11-2|-|TRBJ1-2
ASSLAGTGYYGYT
>TRBV4-2|once|TRBJ2-5
ASSQDLAGGSETQY
>TRBV6-5|once|TRBJ2-2
ASSTGQGRTGELF
>TRBV6-4|-|TRBJ1-6
ASSSKAGQGNSPLH
>TRBV19|-|TRBJ1-1
ASSQTGAGTEAF
>TRBV7-8|-|TRBJ1-5
ASSPAGPQAQH
>TRBV7-9|-|TRBJ1-1
SSSLAQNEAF
>TRBV7-9|-|TRBJ1-4
ASSLEATGGEKLF
>TRBV5-1|-|TRBJ1-2
ASSPDRGRDGYT
>TRBV7-8|-|TRBJ1-1
ASSPRGGRGNTEAF
>TRBV6-5|-|TRBJ2-1
ASSEGGNEQF
>TRBV7-3|-|TRBJ2-2
ASSSSLVAGGSTGELF
>TRBV6-1|few|TRBJ1-1
ASSVYRAKDTEAF
>TRBV10-2|-|TRBJ2-7
ASSVAGGCEQY
>TRBV6-1|-|TRBJ2-7
ASSEESGAPYEQY
>TRBV30|once|TRBJ1-2
AWNQINRDRANYGYT
>TRBV4-2|-|TRBJ2-1
ASSLGGGQTASYNEQF
>TRBV5-1|few|TRBJ2-5
ASSLGGTGAQETQY
>TRBV7-2|-|TRBJ2-2
ASSPGGYTGELF
>TRBV7-9|-|TRBJ1-4
ASSGQGNEKLF
>TRBV2|-|TRBJ1-5
ASAGLRRSNQPQH
>TRBV14|-|TRBJ2-7
ASSRGLAGAYEQY
>TRBV7-6|-|TRBJ2-1
ASKKLAGGYNEQF
>TRBV7-9|once|TRBJ1-2
ASSLRALRGSEGYT
>TRBV6-5|-|TRBJ2-7
ASSWGTASYEQY
>TRBV27|-|TRBJ2-1
ASSKNLQRGLDNEQF
>TRBV7-2|-|TRBJ1-2
ASSWAGVDGYT
>TRBV30|-|TRBJ1-3
AWSRVSSGNTIY
>TRBV6-1|-|TRBJ2-3
ASSDGTDYLDTQY
>TRBV30|-|TRBJ2-7
GGGEGTYEQY
>TRBV5-4|-|TRBJ2-3
ASSDGRGPDTQY
>TRBV2|-|TRBJ2-4
ASSKPGLAVGIQY
>TRBV6-5|-|TRBJ1-5
ASSFGRLNQPQH
>TRBV7-8|once|TRBJ2-7
ASSPALDFGVYEQY
>TRBV28|-|TRBJ2-7
AQRRQGVYEQY